This T cell receptor (beta chain) comes out of a study of T cell clonality in common variable immunodeficiency. General observations from the study: Links between repertoire features and CVID complications were heterogeneity-limited. Fewer deletions and N-nucleotide insertions were reportedly seen in common variable immunodeficiency TCR beta sequences.

Patients and controls were mostly of Caucasian heritage. No CVID subject was ill or on immunomodulatory drugs when sampled. As for this clone: Its target is unknown.

CVID and control samples used equivalent genomic DNA input. Assay used: immunoSEQ multiplex PCR; TCRdb lists only in-frame clones, some missing. Found here are 1,500 to 2,000 clones, no singletons; the ten largest cover about 35%. The sequenced sample consisted of peripheral blood mononuclear cells. This TCR derives from a human donor with common variable immunodeficiency.

The CDR3: CASSRGQLLSNQPQHF. CDR3 bases read: TGTGCCAGTAGTAGGGGACAGCTCTTAAGCAATCAGCCC. The chain has TRBV19 and TRBJ1-5; 7 nucleotides align to TRBD1. The read ends 3 residues early relative to the CDR3; the germline J gene fills the gap. The CDR3 sequence is 16 residues long. V lost 4 bases and J lost 1; bases outside the gene matches: 7. From germline, CDR1 is LNHDA and CDR2 SQIVND (reference sequence).